Shown below are 8 T cell receptor beta chains from a single sample sequenced in a study of response to subunit inactivated influenza vaccine. TCRdb called the RT-PCR reads again in MiXCR, with one record for every CDR3 protein. The sample consists of about 830,000 distinct CDR3 sequences, about 18% of them appearing once. The sample consisted of PBMCs from blood, taken roughly 5 days after vaccination. Source of these receptors: a man between 45 and 60 years old who received an inactivated influenza vaccine.

The rearrangement links TRBV5-1 to TRBJ1-2; 10 bases match TRBD1. The germline V gene has CDR1 SGHRS and CDR2 YFSETQ. This CDR3 has 15 amino acids. Trimming at V came to 4 bases and at J to 4 bases, leaving 7 bases not matched to a gene. The CDR3 bases are TGCGCCAGCAGCATCCCGGACAGGGGGTTCTATGGCTACACCTTC. Translation gives CASSIPDRGFYGYTF.

The J gene is TRBJ1-5, the V gene TRBV6-2 or TRBV6-3; maybe TRBD1 (5 bases). Trimming left V 8 bases short and J 6 bases short, with 14 bases between. The germline V gene has CDR1 MNHEY and CDR2 SVGEGT. This CDR3 spans 13 amino acids. Here the CDR3 DNA reads TGTGCCAGCGAGGGCCGAGACAGTCAGCCCCAGCATTTT. Translating it yields CASEGRDSQPQHF.

The V call is TRBV25-1, the J call TRBJ2-1; D tentatively fits TRBD1 or TRBD2 (5 bases each). The CDR3 is made up of 16 amino acids. The germline CDR1 and CDR2 sequences are MGHDK and SYGVNS. Trimming took 5 bases from V and 7 from J, leaving 21 bases between them. CDR3 residues: CASSLRGANFGNEQFF. CDR3 sequence (DNA): TGTGCCAGCAGTTTACGAGGGGCGAACTTCGGAAATGAGCAGTTCTTC.

This clonotype was observed a few times. The chain joins TRBV20-1 to TRBJ2-5; D gene uncertain. Trimming pared 0 bases from V and 1 base from J, leaving 9 bases between. The germline gives CDR1 DFQATT, CDR2 SNEGSKA (reference sequence). CDR3 length: 14 residues. The CDR3 protein is CSARDGRFQETQYF. The CDR3 DNA reads TGCAGTGCTAGAGATGGCCGGTTCCAAGAGACCCAGTACTTC.

CDR3 region: CSAGVAPTQYF. The CDR3 DNA reads as TGCAGTGCTGGGGTGGCCCCGACCCAGTACTTC. The genes are TRBV20-1 and TRBJ2-5; no reliable D call. With 5 bases removed from V and 7 bases from J, the gap between germline ends came to 11 bases. The germline CDR1 and CDR2 sequences are DFQATT and SNEGSKA (reference sequence). The CDR3 loop spans 11 amino acids.

This clonotype was recorded a few times. The chain is built from TRBV20-1 and TRBJ2-3; 11 bases are a match to TRBD1. Unmatched junction bases numbered 11, after V lost 3 bases and J lost 3 bases. CDR1 is DFQATT and CDR2 is SNEGSKA in the germline V gene (reference sequence). The CDR3 consists of 17 residues. The CDR3 bases are TGCAGTGCTAGGAGGACAGGGGGCGCGTCTGTTACAGATACGCAGTATTTT. It translates to CSARRTGGASVTDTQYF.

The chain joins TRBV7-6 to TRBJ2-7, with 13 bases aligning to TRBD2. Germline loops: CDR1 SGHVS, CDR2 FNYEAQ. The CDR3 runs to 15 residues. Unmatched junction bases numbered 8, after V lost 5 bases and J lost 7 bases. DNA of the CDR3: TGTGCCAGCAGCGGTCAGACTAGCGGGAGGAGTGAGCAGTACTTC. It yields the protein CASSGQTSGRSEQYF.

This chain links TRBV5-6 with TRBJ2-2; D tentatively reads TRBD1 or TRBD2 (6 bases each). The CDR3 is 16 amino acids. Trimming took off 5 bases at V and 2 bases at J, with 16 bases between the two ends. Germline loops: CDR1 SGHDT, CDR2 YYEEEE. In DNA form, the CDR3 reads TGTGCCAGCAGGGGGACGGGGGCCTTTAACACCGGGGAGCTGTTTTTT. Its translation: CASRGTGAFNTGELFF.